A single sample gave rise to the 15 T cell receptor beta chains below, sequenced in a study of T cell changes during pregnancy in multiple sclerosis. The assay was immunoSEQ multiplex PCR, and TCRdb's table has in-frame clones only and misses some. Among around 60,000 clones listed, roughly 96% were seen once. This material consisted of CD8+ T cells from peripheral blood mononuclear cells, taken after pregnancy. The receptors come from a female donor with multiple sclerosis, enrolled in a pregnancy study.

This chain joins TRBV13 and TRBJ2-2, with TRBD1 identical over 8 bases. J gave up 3 bases and V 5 bases, and 11 bases lay outside the gene matches. Germline CDR1 and CDR2: PRHDT and FYEKMQ (reference sequence). This CDR3 spans 17 amino acids. The CDR3 loop reads CASSATPDREHTGELFF. CDR3 DNA sequence: TGTGCCAGCAGCGCCACCCCGGACAGGGAACACACCGGGGAGCTGTTTTTT.

Here the CDR3 DNA reads TGCGCCAGCAGCTGGGACCCGGGACTAGGGTCCTCGAAGAACACCGGGGAGCTGTTTTTT. It encodes CASSWDPGLGSSKNTGELFF. The J gene is TRBJ2-2, the V gene TRBV5-1; 8 bases are a match to TRBD2. V dropped 3 bases and J dropped 1; count of bases not matched to a gene: 17. The CDR3 is 20 residues long. Looked up from germline, CDR1 is SGHRS and CDR2 is YFSETQ.

This clone came up a few times. The V gene is TRBV18, the J gene TRBJ2-7; D gene unclear. This CDR3 is 15 amino acids long. Germline CDR1 KGHSH, CDR2 LQKENI. With 1 base removed from V and 5 bases from J, the gap between germline ends came to 15 bases. The CDR3 region is CASSPHDNPIDEQYF. The CDR3 nucleotides read TGTGCCAGCTCACCACACGACAACCCGATTGACGAGCAGTACTTC.

This clone was seen once. The chain recombines TRBV19 with TRBJ2-7, with 9 bases that match TRBD2. This CDR3 region has 14 residues. The germline CDR1 and CDR2 sequences are LNHDA and SQIVND (reference sequence). V was pared by 1 base and J by 6 bases, with 4 bases of the junction left unmatched. The CDR3: CASSIGSGSAEQYF. The CDR3 bases are TGTGCCAGTAGTATAGGTAGCGGGAGTGCCGAGCAGTACTTC.

This chain uses TRBV29-1 with TRBJ2-7; TRBD1 agrees at 7 bases. The germline CDR1 and CDR2 sequences are SQVTM and ANQGSEA. J was trimmed by 1 base and V by 4 bases; bases with no gene match: 4. This CDR3 has 13 amino acids. Written as DNA, the CDR3 is TGCAGCGTTGGAGGGGGCGGATCCTACGAGCAGTACTTC. Its translation: CSVGGGGSYEQYF.

J is TRBJ2-1 and V is TRBV10-3; 10 bases fit TRBD1. The junction had 6 bases not matched to a gene; V was cut back by 5 bases and J by 5 bases. Per germline, CDR1 ENHRY and CDR2 SYGVKD. This CDR3 has 15 amino acids. The DNA of the CDR3 is TGTGCCATCAGTACGACAGGGGGCCCTCACAATGAGCAGTTCTTC. Residues: CAISTTGGPHNEQFF.

CDR3 protein: CASTEWAGTGELFF. Written as DNA, the CDR3 is TGTGCCAGTACCGAATGGGCCGGCACCGGGGAGCTGTTTTTT. This chain uses TRBV19 with TRBJ2-2; D call uncertain. The V and J ends lost 7 bases and 4 bases respectively, with 13 bases between them. This CDR3 spans 14 amino acids. Germline loops: CDR1 LNHDA, CDR2 SQIVND (reference sequence). Variable domain in full (rest from reference TRBV19 and TRBJ2-2): DGGITQSPKYLFRKEGQNVTLSCEQNLNHDAMYWYRQDPGQGLRLIYYSQIVNDFQKGDIAEGYSVSREKKESFPLTVTSAQKNPTAFYLCASTEWAGTGELFFGEGSRLTVL.

The gene calls are TRBV7-9 and TRBJ2-2; possibly TRBD1 for D (5 bases). The CDR3 runs to 16 residues. CDR1 and CDR2 (germline): SEHNR, FQNEAQ (reference sequence). V gave up 5 bases and J gave up 1 base, with 14 bases separating them. The CDR3 DNA reads TGTGCCAGCAGCACCCTCAAGACAGTGAACACCGGGGAGCTGTTTTTT. Its translation: CASSTLKTVNTGELFF.

The V gene is TRBV16, the J gene TRBJ2-1; unclear D gene. V lost 4 bases, J lost 10 bases, and 8 bases lay in between. Germline CDR1 and CDR2: KGHSY and FQNENV. CDR3 length: 11 amino acids. The CDR3 loop is CASSPGSEQFF. CDR3 nucleotides: TGTGCCAGCAGCCCTGGTAGCGAGCAGTTCTTC.

In regard to this clone: Other DNA sequences in this sample translate to the same CDR3. This sequence joins TRBV29-1 and TRBJ2-7, with no clear D. Germline CDR1 and CDR2: SQVTM and ANQGSEA. There are 11 residues in the CDR3. V lost 2 bases to trimming and J lost 4 bases, with 6 bases between them. This CDR3 is CSVERDYEQYF. CDR3 coding DNA: TGCAGCGTTGAAAGAGATTACGAGCAGTACTTC.

This rearrangement joins TRBV6-6 to TRBJ2-7; 8 nucleotides match TRBD1. CDR1 MNHNY and CDR2 SVGAGI come from the germline V gene (reference sequence). The CDR3 extends over 14 amino acids. V was pared by 5 bases and J by 4 bases, with 7 bases of the junction left unmatched. CDR3 sequence reads: CASSLDRVGYEQYF. The DNA of the CDR3 is TGTGCCAGCAGTCTGGACAGGGTAGGATACGAGCAGTACTTC.

V and J are TRBV7-9 and TRBJ2-1; maybe TRBD1 (5 bases). The germline CDR1 and CDR2 sequences are SEHNR and FQNEAQ (reference sequence). The V end was cut by 5 bases, the J end by 4 bases, with 15 bases between. This CDR3 has 15 residues. In DNA form, the CDR3 reads TGTGCCAGCAGCATAGGACCAAGGGGATACAATGAGCAGTTCTTC. Protein sequence: CASSIGPRGYNEQFF.

The chain has TRBV6-5 and TRBJ2-1; D might be TRBD2 (5 bases). Germline V gene data show CDR1 as MNHEY and CDR2 as SVGAGI. V gave up 7 bases and J gave up 4 bases, with 14 bases separating them. The CDR3 consists of 14 residues. CDR3 protein: CASTVFGVYNEQFF. In DNA form, the CDR3 reads TGTGCCAGCACCGTTTTCGGGGTGTACAATGAGCAGTTCTTC.

This clone was recorded only once. The rearrangement uses TRBV27 and TRBJ1-1, with D possibly TRBD1 on 5 matching bases. CDR1 is MNHEY and CDR2 is SMNVEV in the germline V gene (reference sequence). There are 14 residues in the CDR3. The V and J ends lost 2 bases and 4 bases respectively, with 11 bases between them. The CDR3 is CASSLIGVGTEAFF. CDR3 bases: TGTGCCAGCAGTTTAATAGGGGTAGGCACTGAAGCTTTCTTT.

This chain connects TRBV7-9 to TRBJ2-7, with a tentative D call TRBD2 (6 bases). Germline V gene data show CDR1 as SEHNR and CDR2 as FQNEAQ (reference sequence). V lost 3 bases and J lost 2, with 11 bases in between. This CDR3 is built from 14 residues. CDR3 nucleotide sequence: TGTGCCAGCAGCTTCTCGCTAGCGACCTACGAGCAGTACTTC. Translation: CASSFSLATYEQYF.